The rows below give T cell receptor beta chains drawn from one sample of a study of control samples from healthy donors and cancer patients. Clones were read by immunoSEQ multiplex PCR, and TCRdb kept only the in-frame ones, dropping some. The data hold over 80,000 clones, with over 60% observed a single time. Sequencing was performed on blood. The receptors originated from a woman aged 25 to 39 in good health. Both conserved end residues are part of each CDR3. The D gene is left open where the match is weak.

cdr3_aa: CASSSQGLSDEQYF; v_call: TRBV7-2; d_call: TRBD1
cdr3_aa: CASSLGANNEKLFF; v_call: TRBV5-4; d_call: NA
cdr3_aa: CASSSDRVTGANVLTF; v_call: TRBV18; d_call: TRBD1
cdr3_aa: CASSLVVTGRNSPLHF; v_call: TRBV5-5; d_call: NA
cdr3_aa: CASSLDSNTGELFF; v_call: TRBV7-3; d_call: NA
cdr3_aa: CASSLKGGTEAFF; v_call: TRBV7-2; d_call: NA
cdr3_aa: CASSDDIYEQYF; v_call: TRBV7-6; d_call: NA
cdr3_aa: CAWSPRLETQYF; v_call: TRBV30; d_call: NA
cdr3_aa: CSVGGQLETQYF; v_call: TRBV29-1; d_call: TRBD1
cdr3_aa: CASSPSGGATDTQYF; v_call: TRBV9; d_call: TRBD2
cdr3_aa: CASSIGPGLVSSYNEQFF; v_call: TRBV19; d_call: NA
cdr3_aa: CASSISISTDTQYF; v_call: TRBV19; d_call: NA
cdr3_aa: CASSVSGRGRGETQYF; v_call: TRBV9; d_call: TRBD1
cdr3_aa: CASSEGQGLNTEAFF; v_call: TRBV19; d_call: TRBD1
cdr3_aa: CATSKGGDNQPQHF; v_call: TRBV15; d_call: NA
cdr3_aa: CASSLHNSYEQYF; v_call: TRBV5-4; d_call: NA
cdr3_aa: CASSLRDTQETQYF; v_call: TRBV13; d_call: NA
cdr3_aa: CASKRAGETQYF; v_call: TRBV13; d_call: NA
cdr3_aa: CASNRDRVVPNYGYTF; v_call: TRBV2; d_call: TRBD1
cdr3_aa: CASTPGGAPSYGYTF; v_call: TRBV2; d_call: TRBD1
cdr3_aa: CATSEVLGNEQYF; v_call: TRBV15; d_call: NA
cdr3_aa: CAWSVGSNQPQHF; v_call: TRBV30; d_call: NA
cdr3_aa: CASSFEGVRPQHF; v_call: TRBV11-2; d_call: NA
cdr3_aa: CASSLGRSIYEQYF; v_call: TRBV5-6; d_call: NA
cdr3_aa: CASSFPGSTEAFF; v_call: TRBV5-4; d_call: NA
cdr3_aa: CASSPWPWGYTF; v_call: TRBV12-3/TRBV12-4; d_call: NA
cdr3_aa: CASPPRGGRDSYGYTF; v_call: TRBV2; d_call: NA
cdr3_aa: CATSDTTAARAFF; v_call: TRBV24-1; d_call: NA
cdr3_aa: CASSIMGYGEQYF; v_call: TRBV19; d_call: NA
cdr3_aa: CAWSDGAEDEQFF; v_call: TRBV30; d_call: NA
cdr3_aa: CASSRDSNEQYF; v_call: TRBV6-5; d_call: TRBD1